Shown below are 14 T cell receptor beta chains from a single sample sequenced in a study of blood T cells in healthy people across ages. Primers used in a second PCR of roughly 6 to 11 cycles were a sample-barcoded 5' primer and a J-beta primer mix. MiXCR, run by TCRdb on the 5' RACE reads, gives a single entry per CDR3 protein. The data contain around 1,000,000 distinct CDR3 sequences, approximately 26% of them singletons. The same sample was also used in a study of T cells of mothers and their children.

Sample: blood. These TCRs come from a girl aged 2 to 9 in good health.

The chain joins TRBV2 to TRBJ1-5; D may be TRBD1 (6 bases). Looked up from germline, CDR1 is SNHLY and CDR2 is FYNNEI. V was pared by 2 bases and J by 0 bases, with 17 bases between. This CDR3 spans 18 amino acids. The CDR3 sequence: CASSEWGHPGPSNQPQHF. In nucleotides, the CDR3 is TGTGCCAGCAGTGAATGGGGACATCCCGGGCCTAGCAATCAGCCCCAGCATTTT.

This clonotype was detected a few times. The CDR3 protein is CASSLGPGEDGYTF. The CDR3 nucleotides are TGTGCCAGCAGCTTAGGCCCAGGGGAAGACGGCTACACCTTC. The chain carries TRBV13 and TRBJ1-2; weak D call: TRBD1 (6 bases). CDR1 PRHDT and CDR2 FYEKMQ come from the germline V gene (reference sequence). This CDR3 spans 14 amino acids. V shed 0 bases and J shed 8 bases, with 13 bases lying between them.

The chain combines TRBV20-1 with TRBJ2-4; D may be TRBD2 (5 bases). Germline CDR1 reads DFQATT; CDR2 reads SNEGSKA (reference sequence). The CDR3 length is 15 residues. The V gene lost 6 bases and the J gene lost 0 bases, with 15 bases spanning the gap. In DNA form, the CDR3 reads TGCAGTGCATCGAGTGGGAGAGAAGCCAAAAACATTCAGTACTTC. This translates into CSASSGREAKNIQYF.

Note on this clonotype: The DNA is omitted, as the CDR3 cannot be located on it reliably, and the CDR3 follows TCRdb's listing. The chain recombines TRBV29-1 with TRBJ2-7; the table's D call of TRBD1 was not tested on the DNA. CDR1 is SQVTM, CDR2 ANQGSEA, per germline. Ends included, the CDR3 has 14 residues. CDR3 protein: CSVEFFRGRDEQYF.

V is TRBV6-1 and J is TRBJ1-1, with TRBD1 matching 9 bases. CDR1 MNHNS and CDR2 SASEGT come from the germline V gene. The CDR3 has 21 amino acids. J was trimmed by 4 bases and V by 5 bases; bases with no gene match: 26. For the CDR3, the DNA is TGTGCCAGCAGTCAAATAAGACTCGAGTTGGGACAGGGTTCTCTGGGCACTGAAGCTTTCTTT. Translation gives CASSQIRLELGQGSLGTEAFF.

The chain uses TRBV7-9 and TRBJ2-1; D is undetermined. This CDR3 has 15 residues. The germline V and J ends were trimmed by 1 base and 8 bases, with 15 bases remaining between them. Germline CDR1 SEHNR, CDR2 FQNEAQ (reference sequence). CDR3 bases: TGTGCCAGCAGCTTAGGTCTGGGCCGGGTAGATGAGCAGTTCTTC. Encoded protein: CASSLGLGRVDEQFF. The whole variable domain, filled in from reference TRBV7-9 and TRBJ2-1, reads DTGVSQNPRHKITKRGQNVTFRCDPISEHNRLYWYRQTLGQGPEFLTYFQNEAQLEKSRLLSDRFSAERPKGSFSTLEIQRTEQGDSAMYLCASSLGLGRVDEQFFGPGTRLTVL.

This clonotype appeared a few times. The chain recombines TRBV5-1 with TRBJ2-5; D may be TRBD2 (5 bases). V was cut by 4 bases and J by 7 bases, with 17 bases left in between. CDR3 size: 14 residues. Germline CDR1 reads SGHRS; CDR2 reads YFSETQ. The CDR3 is CASSGQNFGGTQYF. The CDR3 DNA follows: TGCGCCAGCAGCGGGCAGAACTTCGGAGGGACCCAGTACTTC.

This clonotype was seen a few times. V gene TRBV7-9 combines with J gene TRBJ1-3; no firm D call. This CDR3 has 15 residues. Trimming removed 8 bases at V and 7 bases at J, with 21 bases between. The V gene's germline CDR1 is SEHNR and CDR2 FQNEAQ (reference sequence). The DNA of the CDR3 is TGTGCCAGCGGACGTTACGAAGACCGAACGAACACCATATATTTT. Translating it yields CASGRYEDRTNTIYF.

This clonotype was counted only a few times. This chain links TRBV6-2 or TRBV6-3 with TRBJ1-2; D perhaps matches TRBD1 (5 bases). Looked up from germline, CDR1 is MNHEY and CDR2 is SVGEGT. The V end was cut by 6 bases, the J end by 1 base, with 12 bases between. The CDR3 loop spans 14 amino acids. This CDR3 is CASSPTGHNYGYTF. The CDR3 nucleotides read TGTGCCAGCAGCCCCACCGGACATAACTATGGCTACACCTTC.

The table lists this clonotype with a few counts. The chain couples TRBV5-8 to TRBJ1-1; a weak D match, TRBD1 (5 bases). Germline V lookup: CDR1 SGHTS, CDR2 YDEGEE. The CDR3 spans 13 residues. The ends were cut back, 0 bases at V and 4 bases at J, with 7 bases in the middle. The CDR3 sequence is CASSLEGFTEAFF. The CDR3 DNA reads TGTGCCAGCAGCTTGGAGGGGTTCACTGAAGCTTTCTTT.

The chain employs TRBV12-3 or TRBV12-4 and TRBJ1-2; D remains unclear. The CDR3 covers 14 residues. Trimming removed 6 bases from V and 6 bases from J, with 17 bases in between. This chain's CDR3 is CASRSYTSANGYTF. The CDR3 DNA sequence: TGTGCCAGCAGATCCTATACCTCAGCCAATGGCTACACCTTC.

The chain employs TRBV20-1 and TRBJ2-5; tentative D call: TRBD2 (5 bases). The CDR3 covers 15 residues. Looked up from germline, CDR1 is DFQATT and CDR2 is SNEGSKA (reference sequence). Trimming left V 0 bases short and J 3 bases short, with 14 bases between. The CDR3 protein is CSARDFNGLKETQYF. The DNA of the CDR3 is TGCAGTGCTAGAGACTTTAATGGACTTAAAGAGACCCAGTACTTC.

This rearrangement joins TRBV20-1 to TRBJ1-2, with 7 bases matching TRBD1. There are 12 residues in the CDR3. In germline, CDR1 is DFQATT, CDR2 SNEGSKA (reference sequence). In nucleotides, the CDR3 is TGCAGCCCTCGACAGGGAAGCTATGGCTACACCTTC. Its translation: CSPRQGSYGYTF.

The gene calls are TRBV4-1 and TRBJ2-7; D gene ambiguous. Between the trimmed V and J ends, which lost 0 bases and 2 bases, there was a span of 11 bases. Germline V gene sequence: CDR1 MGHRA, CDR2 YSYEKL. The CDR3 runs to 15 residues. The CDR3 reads CASSQETPSTYEQYF. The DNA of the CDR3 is TGCGCCAGCAGCCAAGAGACCCCGAGCACCTACGAGCAGTACTTC.